This T cell receptor (beta chain) is drawn from a study of T cell changes during pregnancy in multiple sclerosis. Data came from immunoSEQ multiplex PCR; TCRdb stores just in-frame clones and leaves some out. In the table there are just over 55,000 clones, approximately 89% of which are singletons. The CDR3 loop spans 13 amino acids. The V and J ends lost 10 bases and 0 bases respectively, with 9 bases between them. Looked up from germline, CDR1 is MDHEN and CDR2 is SYDVKM. The receptor was isolated from a female donor in good health, enrolled as a control in a pregnancy study. The J gene is TRBJ2-2, the V gene TRBV28, with a weak D call TRBD2 (5 bases). The source was peripheral blood, collected after pregnancy. The CDR3 DNA reads TGTGCCACCCGGACTGCGAACACCGGGGAGCTGTTTTTT. Protein product: CATRTANTGELFF.